The entry that follows covers one TCR beta chain sequence. The authors extracted RNA and reverse transcribed it into cDNA as the sequencing template. Here immunoSEQ multiplex PCR was the method, and the copy in TCRdb shows in-frame clones only, minus some. The repertoire includes fewer than 200,000 clones, around 58% of them detected once, and around an eighth sits in the top ten. This entry belongs to a study of CD8+ T cells in alopecia areata. The CDR3 totals 16 residues. The V gene lost 10 bases and the J gene lost 2 bases, with 24 bases spanning the gap. Germline V gene lookup returns CDR1 MNHEY and CDR2 SMNVEV (reference sequence). Stated treatment: oral pan-JAK inhibitor, 5-10 mg twice daily. Alopecia areata patients had lesional scalp punch biopsies and peripheral blood taken from them.

The source of this sequence is a human donor with alopecia areata. This chain links TRBV27 with TRBJ2-7; weak D call: TRBD1 (5 bases). This specimen consisted of CD8+ T cells sorted from blood, obtained at week 24, from a patient treated with tofacitinib. The CDR3 reads CATGVPDRRKTYEQYF. CDR3 DNA: TGTGCCACCGGAGTCCCCGACAGACGAAAAACCTACGAGCAGTACTTC.